Below, 20 T cell receptor beta chains from the same sample are listed, as sequenced in a study of molecular identifiers for immune sequencing clone quantification (dated by TCRdb to about 2018). Library preparation employed PCR. Sequenced on an Illumina HiSeq 4000. TCRdb ran its own pipeline on the public reads, namely fastp trimming at Q25 and MiXCR clone calling, and kept in-frame beta chains. Each CDR3 protein appears once, grouped with its most common genes and DNA. The sample includes approximately 550,000 distinct CDR3 sequences, with about a fifth observed a single time. Clones ranked in the top ten supply about 0.78% of the sample. Sequenced sample: naive CD8+ T cells from blood, with Jurkat cell RNA spiked in. Interpreted using the paper, the cell subset or site label stands for: FACS-sorted CD8+CD4-CCR7+CD45RA+ naive T cells. The receptors come from a human donor in good health. Some libraries in this study had Jurkat cell RNA spiked in.

In this sample, this clonotype turned up many times. The J gene is TRBJ2-3, the V gene TRBV13; TRBD2 matches 8 bases. Germline-derived CDR1 and CDR2 are PRHDT and FYEKMQ (reference sequence). With 2 bases clipped from V and 0 bases from J, the junction kept 4 bases outside the gene matches. The length of the CDR3 is 16 residues. The CDR3 nucleotides are TGTGCCAGCAGCTTATGGGCTAGCGGGAGCACAGATACGCAGTATTTT. Protein: CASSLWASGSTDTQYF.

This clonotype was seen a few times. V is TRBV4-1 and J is TRBJ1-5, with D unresolved. This CDR3 is 14 amino acids long. V dropped 0 bases and J dropped 9 bases, with 12 bases sitting between them. CDR1 MGHRA and CDR2 YSYEKL come from the germline V gene. CDR3 bases: TGCGCCAGCAGCCAAGAAGGCAGCTCACGGCCCCAGCATTTT. Protein product: CASSQEGSSRPQHF.

The chain carries TRBV27 and TRBJ1-5; 7 bases map to TRBD1. Germline loops: CDR1 MNHEY, CDR2 SMNVEV (reference sequence). V shed 3 bases, J shed 4 bases, and the junction held 3 bases outside the gene matches. This CDR3 region has 14 residues. The CDR3 protein is CASSFDRENQPQHF. In nucleotides, the CDR3 is TGTGCCAGCAGTTTCGACAGGGAAAATCAGCCCCAGCATTTT.

The genes are TRBV21-1 and TRBJ2-1; TRBD1 is the table's D call, not checked against the DNA. TRBV21-1 is reported as a pseudogene. The CDR3 is made up of 21 amino acids. CDR3 amino acids: CASTPNVAGSPHRGSYNEQFF. The CDR3 region has the DNA TGTGCCAGCACCCCCAATGTTGCAGGGAGCCCCCATCGGGGCTCCTACAATGAGCAGTTCTTC.

This clonotype came up once. A read error may explain this, as a much larger clone is one base away. The genes are TRBV25-1 and TRBJ2-7, with no clear D. The CDR3 spans 11 residues. Germline CDR1 and CDR2: MGHDK and SYGVNS. CDR3 amino acids: CASSAVYERYF. In DNA, the CDR3 is TGTGCCAGCAGTGCAGTCTACGAGCGGTACTTC.

As to this clonotype: This may stem from a read error, because a much larger clone lies one nucleotide away. The genes are TRBV7-2 and TRBJ2-5, with no clear D. The CDR3 loop spans 13 amino acids. CDR1 and CDR2 (germline): SGHTA, FQGNSA. Trimming pared 2 bases from V and 4 bases from J, leaving 8 bases between. CDR3 residues: CASSLWERETQYF. The CDR3 nucleotides read TGTGCCAGCAGCTTATGGGAACGAGAGACCCAGTACTTC.

CDR3 bases: TGTGCCAGCAGTGAGGGCGGGAGCATTCAGTACTTC. Protein sequence: CASSEGGSIQYF. The rearrangement links TRBV2 to TRBJ2-4, with TRBD2 matching over 7 bases. CDR1 is SNHLY and CDR2 is FYNNEI in the germline V gene. The ends lost 3 bases at V and 9 bases at J; junction bases unmatched: 2. The CDR3 covers 12 residues.

This clonotype has just a few counts. The chain combines TRBV12-3 or TRBV12-4 with TRBJ1-5; D call uncertain. The CDR3 runs 16 residues. Deletions cut 8 bases from V and 2 bases from J, with 19 bases between. The CDR3 coding sequence is TGTGCCAGCGCATCACCCGGCGACATCGGCAATCAGCCCCAGCATTTT. Its translation: CASASPGDIGNQPQHF.

V is TRBV6-5 and J is TRBJ2-6; 7 nucleotides line up with TRBD1. The V gene's germline CDR1 is MNHEY and CDR2 SVGAGI. V shed 4 bases, J shed 1 base, and the junction held 4 bases outside the gene matches. This CDR3 contains 16 residues. The CDR3 sequence is CASSLGQISGANVLTF. The CDR3 DNA sequence: TGTGCCAGCAGTTTGGGACAGATATCTGGGGCCAACGTCCTGACTTTC.

The chain uses TRBV30 and TRBJ1-2; no firm D call. Germline assignment: CDR1 GTSNPN and CDR2 SVGIG (reference sequence). The CDR3 length is 12 residues. V lost 1 base, J lost 1 base, and 4 bases lay in between. The DNA for the CDR3 is TGTGCCTGGAGTGAAAGTAACTATGGCTACACCTTC. This gives the protein CAWSESNYGYTF.

The V gene is TRBV2, the J gene TRBJ1-5; D gene uncertain. Germline V gene lookup returns CDR1 SNHLY and CDR2 FYNNEI. Trimming shortened V by 11 bases and J by 7 bases, and 21 bases separated the two germline ends. The CDR3 sequence is 14 residues long. CDR3 nucleotides: TGTGCCTGGTCCGGTGGCCCGGGAGACCAGCCCCAGCATTTT. Protein sequence: CAWSGGPGDQPQHF.

This clonotype was seen ten or more times. The chain recombines TRBV20-1 with TRBJ1-1, with D possibly being TRBD1 (5 bases). With 2 bases removed from V and 4 bases from J, the gap between germline ends came to 20 bases. The germline V gene encodes CDR1 DFQATT and CDR2 SNEGSKA (reference sequence). CDR3 length: 16 amino acids. The CDR3, as DNA: TGCAGTGCTAGACCTTTGGGCGTCAGGGTAGGCACTGAAGCTTTCTTT. It codes for CSARPLGVRVGTEAFF.

To note about this clonotype: Relative to the germline gene, one junction end is altered; a read error may explain this. This chain connects TRBV20-1 to TRBJ2-7; 7 bases line up with TRBD1. Germline V gene sequence: CDR1 DFQATT, CDR2 SNEGSKA (reference sequence). The length of the CDR3 is 12 residues. The CDR3, as DNA: TGCAGTGCTAGGGGACAGTCCTACAAGCAGTACTTC. Translation: CSARGQSYKQYF.

The chain couples TRBV18 to TRBJ2-2, with 9 bases identical to TRBD2. With V trimmed by 0 bases and J by 6 bases, 5 bases remained unmatched. CDR1 and CDR2 from the germline V gene are KGHSH and LQKENI. The CDR3 sequence is 16 residues long. The CDR3: CASSPPTSGTSGELFF. For the CDR3, the DNA is TGTGCCAGCTCACCACCGACTAGCGGCACGTCCGGGGAGCTGTTTTTT.

With regard to this clonotype: Possible read error: a much larger clone is one base away. The chain has TRBV20-1 and TRBJ2-3; D uncertain. The CDR3 spans 18 residues. Germline lookup yields CDR1 DFQATT and CDR2 SNEGSKA (reference sequence). The CDR3 loop is CGARPYATPTPSTDTQYF. CDR3 sequence (DNA): TGCGGTGCTAGACCCTATGCGACGCCTACTCCTAGCACAGATACGCAGTATTTT.

This clonotype was observed a handful of times. This sequence joins TRBV24-1 and TRBJ2-1; either TRBD1 or TRBD2 may fit D (5 bases each). Trimming stripped 0 bases from V and 15 bases from J, with 20 bases between. Looked up from germline, CDR1 is KGHDR and CDR2 is SFDVKD. The CDR3 has 15 amino acids. The CDR3 loop is CATSDLTGTKKRWFF. CDR3 DNA sequence: TGTGCCACCAGTGATTTGACCGGGACCAAGAAAAGGTGGTTCTTC.

This clonotype was observed at least ten times. The rearrangement links TRBV30 to TRBJ2-1, with D possibly TRBD2 on 6 matching bases. Germline CDR1 is GTSNPN and CDR2 is SVGIG (reference sequence). The CDR3 covers 11 residues. Trimming took 1 base from V and 16 from J, leaving 14 bases between them. The CDR3 nucleotides are TGTGCCTGGAGTGGGACTATGGAGCTATTCTTC. It codes for CAWSGTMELFF.

The chain's CDR3 is CASSQANRFSTDTQYF. DNA for the CDR3: TGTGCCAGCAGCCAAGCGAACCGGTTTAGCACAGATACGCAGTATTTT. The rearrangement joins TRBV3-1 to TRBJ2-3; D remains ambiguous. The CDR3 has 16 residues. V was trimmed by 1 base and J by 0 bases, leaving 11 bases between them. Per the germline V gene, CDR1 is LGHDT and CDR2 is YNNKEL (reference sequence).

This clonotype turned up a few times. The chain employs TRBV6-5 and TRBJ2-3; TRBD1 matches at 9 bases. The CDR3 runs to 15 residues. J lost 6 bases, V lost 6 bases, and 10 bases had no gene match. CDR1 is MNHEY, CDR2 SVGAGI, per germline. The DNA for the CDR3 is TGTGCCAGCAGCACCGGACAGGGGAGGTCGGATACGCAGTATTTT. This gives the protein CASSTGQGRSDTQYF.

This chain links TRBV19 with TRBJ2-7, with a possible D match to TRBD2 (6 bases). The ends were cut back, 3 bases at V and 6 bases at J, with 15 bases in the middle. The CDR3 spans 14 residues. Per the germline V gene, CDR1 is LNHDA and CDR2 is SQIVND (reference sequence). Here the CDR3 reads CASSMGTELLEQYF. The CDR3 DNA reads as TGTGCCAGTAGTATGGGGACTGAACTTCTCGAGCAGTACTTC.